A single sample is the source of the 18 T cell receptor beta chains below, sequenced in a study of blood T cells in healthy people across ages. A J-beta primer mix and a sample-barcoded 5' primer were used in a second PCR of roughly 6 to 11 cycles. Via MiXCR, TCRdb re-called the 5' RACE reads, giving one row per CDR3 protein. This table has 1,300,000 or so distinct CDR3 sequences, 45% to 70% appearing once. Input material: blood. The origin of the receptors is a young man in good health.

The CDR3 DNA sequence: TGCAGCGTCGCCTTGACAGGGGCGAACACCGGGGAGCTGTTTTTT. Residues: CSVALTGANTGELFF. J is TRBJ2-2 and V is TRBV29-1; 8 nucleotides align to TRBD1. The CDR3 length is 15 residues. Germline trimming cut 6 bases from V and 0 bases from J; bases unmatched to any gene: 6. Germline V lookup: CDR1 SQVTM, CDR2 ANQGSEA.

The genes are TRBV20-1 and TRBJ1-1; D is unresolved. The CDR3 has 15 amino acids. V lost 3 bases to trimming and J lost 3 bases, with 17 bases between them. Germline loops: CDR1 DFQATT, CDR2 SNEGSKA (reference sequence). The DNA of the CDR3 is TGCAGTGCTAGGGAGTTACCCGGGCGGGACACTGAAGCTTTCTTT. Its translation is CSARELPGRDTEAFF.

This clonotype was counted only a few times. V usage is TRBV4-1 and J usage is TRBJ2-4, with 7 bases matching TRBD1. J was trimmed by 9 bases and V by 0 bases; bases with no gene match: 20. This CDR3 is built from 19 residues. Germline values: CDR1 MGHRA, CDR2 YSYEKL. The CDR3 sequence is CASSQDPFISGTEGGIQYF. The DNA for the CDR3 is TGCGCCAGCAGCCAAGATCCGTTCATTTCCGGGACAGAGGGCGGCATTCAGTACTTC.

This chain links TRBV29-1 with TRBJ2-7, with D uncertain. The CDR3 is 9 residues long. The V gene's germline CDR1 is SQVTM and CDR2 ANQGSEA. The germline V and J ends were trimmed by 1 base and 11 bases, with 6 bases remaining between them. The CDR3: CSVEVCEYF. Here the CDR3 DNA reads TGCAGCGTTGAAGTTTGTGAGTACTTC.

This clonotype has only one observation. The gene calls are TRBV9 and TRBJ2-1, with 7 bases aligning to TRBD2. V lost 3 bases to trimming and J lost 0 bases; unmatched junction nucleotides: 6. Germline assignment: CDR1 SGDLS and CDR2 YYNGEE. The CDR3 has 16 residues. The CDR3 DNA is TGTGCCAGCAGCGCAGGCGGGGGAAGCTCCTACAATGAGCAGTTCTTC. Translated, it gives CASSAGGGSSYNEQFF.

The chain couples TRBV18 to TRBJ1-4, with a tentative D call TRBD1 (6 bases). The CDR3 contains 16 residues. Per germline, CDR1 KGHSH and CDR2 LQKENI. V lost 2 bases to trimming and J lost 3 bases, with 13 bases between them. The CDR3 bases are TGTGCCAGCTCACCAGACAGGTCCTCAGCTAATGAAAAACTGTTTTTT. Its translation: CASSPDRSSANEKLFF.

The table lists this clonotype with many counts. This CDR3 is CASSLRGEAGDTQYF. CDR3 coding DNA: TGTGCCAGCAGTTTACGGGGGGAGGCTGGAGATACGCAGTATTTT. The chain employs TRBV12-3 or TRBV12-4 and TRBJ2-3; 7 bases align to TRBD2. The CDR3 sequence is 15 residues long. J lost 5 bases, V lost 2 bases, and 7 bases had no gene match.

In its sample, this clonotype was seen a few times. V is TRBV29-1 and J is TRBJ2-4, with D tentatively TRBD1 (5 bases). Judging by the DNA end, TRBJ2-7 fits better; the J call may be wrong. The V gene's germline CDR1 is SQVTM and CDR2 ANQGSEA. CDR3 length: 12 amino acids. DNA of the CDR3: TGCAGCGTCACTCTGGACAAGCCCGAGCAGTACTTC. Translating it yields CSVTLDKPEQYF.

This clonotype was counted between two and nine times. The chain joins TRBV29-1 to TRBJ1-2; TRBD1 aligns across 8 bases. The CDR3 is made up of 14 amino acids. The germline V gene encodes CDR1 SQVTM and CDR2 ANQGSEA. J was trimmed by 4 bases and V by 4 bases; bases with no gene match: 8. The CDR3 DNA is TGCAGCGTTGGTCAGGGGGCCGGTGGCTATGGCTACACCTTC. This gives the protein CSVGQGAGGYGYTF.

The chain has TRBV6-2 or TRBV6-3 and TRBJ1-2; D not resolved. From germline, CDR1 is MNHEY and CDR2 SVGEGT. V lost 1 base and J lost 6, with 9 bases in between. This CDR3 has 13 residues. The CDR3 DNA is TGTGCCAGCAGTTACTTGTCGGCGGATGGCTACACCTTC. Translation: CASSYLSADGYTF.

The chain combines TRBV25-1 with TRBJ2-1, with D tentatively TRBD1 (6 bases). Germline V lookup: CDR1 MGHDK, CDR2 SYGVNS. Trimming stripped 0 bases from V and 13 bases from J, with 22 bases between. The CDR3 covers 16 residues. In nucleotides, the CDR3 is TGTGCCAGCAGTGAATACCTGGGGGCAGGGCATGTAAAACAGTTCTTC. Translated, it gives CASSEYLGAGHVKQFF.

This chain joins TRBV5-1 and TRBJ2-7; D possibly corresponds to TRBD2 (6 bases). V was clipped by 2 bases and J by 11 bases, with 17 bases between them. The CDR3 consists of 13 residues. CDR1 and CDR2 (germline): SGHRS, YFSETQ. CDR3 nucleotide sequence: TGCGCCAGCAGCTTACGGGAGACCAATCAAAAGTACTTC. Translating it yields CASSLRETNQKYF.

V gene TRBV7-2 combines with J gene TRBJ2-5; 10 nucleotides align to TRBD2. Germline assignment: CDR1 SGHTA and CDR2 FQGNSA. V was pared by 6 bases and J by 11 bases, with 18 bases of the junction left unmatched. The CDR3 runs to 16 residues. The CDR3 sequence is CASSSSSGGFYNEQYF. The CDR3 DNA reads as TGTGCCAGCAGTTCCAGTAGCGGGGGGTTTTACAATGAGCAGTACTTC.

V usage is TRBV20-1 and J usage is TRBJ2-1, with 7 nucleotides matching TRBD2. V gave up 6 bases and J gave up 6 bases; unmatched junction bases: 8. CDR1 and CDR2 from the germline V gene are DFQATT and SNEGSKA (reference sequence). This CDR3 comprises 13 residues. This CDR3 is CSARRPSGNEQFF. CDR3 sequence (DNA): TGCAGTGCGAGGCGACCTAGCGGCAATGAGCAGTTCTTC.

This rearrangement joins TRBV13 to TRBJ2-4; D call uncertain. The end of the DNA is better explained by TRBJ2-7, so the J call may be wrong. Germline CDR1 and CDR2: PRHDT and FYEKMQ (reference sequence). The CDR3 sequence is 16 residues long. The CDR3 spells CASSLGLRTNFYEQYF. CDR3 nucleotide sequence: TGTGCCAGCAGCTTAGGCCTTCGGACCAACTTCTACGAGCAGTACTTC.

The V gene is TRBV5-1, the J gene TRBJ2-3, with D unresolved. V lost 5 bases to trimming and J lost 2 bases, with 12 bases between them. The CDR3 loop spans 14 amino acids. Germline V gene data show CDR1 as SGHRS and CDR2 as YFSETQ. This chain's CDR3 is CASRLSGYTDTQYF. The CDR3 nucleotides are TGCGCCAGCAGGTTGTCCGGTTACACAGATACGCAGTATTTT. The full variable domain, in which reference TRBV5-1 and TRBJ2-3 provide the parts outside the CDR3, is KAGVTQTPRYLIKTRGQQVTLSCSPISGHRSVSWYQQTPGQGLQFLFEYFSETQRNKGNFPGRFSGRQFSNSRSEMNVSTLELGDSALYLCASRLSGYTDTQYFGPGTRLTVL.

J is TRBJ2-7 and V is TRBV6-5; D is undetermined. The germline V gene encodes CDR1 MNHEY and CDR2 SVGAGI. This CDR3 has 15 residues. Deletions cut 6 bases from V and 0 bases from J, with 15 bases between. DNA of the CDR3: TGTGCCAGCAGCTCCGGGTCCCAGAACTCCTACGAGCAGTACTTC. Protein product: CASSSGSQNSYEQYF.

The genes are TRBV12-3 or TRBV12-4 and TRBJ2-4, with D possibly TRBD1 on 5 matching bases. V dropped 6 bases and J dropped 1 base, with 7 bases sitting between them. The CDR3 is made up of 13 amino acids. CDR3 DNA: TGTGCCAGCAGGCACAGGGCCAAAAACATTCAGTACTTC. Protein: CASRHRAKNIQYF.